A selection of T cell receptor beta chains follows, all from one sample in a study of vaccination and CD4 T cells after COVID-19. TCRdb reanalysed the PCR reads using MiXCR and keeps one entry per CDR3 protein. The sample yields around 9,400 distinct CDR3 sequences, under 30% seen once. These TCRs are of unknown antigen specificity. The sample in question was CD4+ T cells from blood, cultured in vitro, obtained after SARS-CoV-2 vaccination. These receptors originate from a human donor who had recovered from COVID-19. The CDR3 runs from the conserved cysteine through the conserved F or W. The D gene is left open where the match is weak. Expanded clones get a size class; other rows say once, few or many, or leave the size out.

>TRBV6-5|-|TRBJ2-5|few
CASSSRQETQYF
TGTGCCAGCAGTTCGCGTCAGGAGACCCAGTACTTC
>TRBV20-1|-|TRBJ2-7|-
CSANRDSIGEQYF
TGCAGTGCTAATCGGGACTCCATTGGCGAGCAGTACTTC
>TRBV11-2|-|TRBJ2-7|few
CASSSGVYEQYF
TGTGCCAGCAGCTCGGGTGTCTACGAGCAGTACTTC
>TRBV15|-|TRBJ1-2|medium-sized
CATSRDRWSGGYTF
TGTGCCACCAGCAGAGATCGGTGGTCGGGTGGCTACACCTTC
>TRBV29-1|-|TRBJ2-3|-
CGVRDTGTDTQYF
TGCGGCGTTAGAGACACTGGCACAGATACGCAGTATTTT
>TRBV2|TRBD2|TRBJ2-5|-
CASSGTSGRKETQYF
TGTGCCAGCAGTGGGACTAGCGGAAGAAAAGAGACCCAGTACTTC
>TRBV7-8|-|TRBJ1-3|-
CASSHPGRTSGNTIYF
TGTGCCAGCAGCCATCCCGGACGGACCTCTGGAAACACCATATATTTT
>TRBV6-5|TRBD1|TRBJ1-2|few
CASSYSYRGPYGYTF
TGTGCCAGCAGTTACTCTTACAGGGGGCCCTATGGCTACACCTTC
>TRBV24-1|-|TRBJ1-5|few
CATSDGAFGPDQPQHF
TGTGCCACCAGTGATGGGGCCTTCGGGCCAGATCAGCCCCAGCATTTT
>TRBV20-1|TRBD2|TRBJ2-3|-
CSASGLAEMSTDTQYF
TGCAGTGCTTCTGGACTAGCGGAGATGAGCACAGATACGCAGTATTTT
>TRBV19|TRBD1|TRBJ1-5|few
CASSLRTGIQPQHF
TGTGCCAGTAGTTTGAGGACAGGGATCCAGCCCCAGCATTTT